Described below is a single T cell receptor beta chain sequence and its context. With 6 bases removed from V and 4 bases from J, the gap between germline ends came to 10 bases. This CDR3 region has 13 residues. The germline V gene encodes CDR1 MNHNS and CDR2 SASEGT. The sample is drawn from a study of technical replicates of blood from a handful of donors. Produced via immunoSEQ multiplex PCR; TCRdb's table is partial and in-frame only. The table has about 80,000 clones, about 96% seen once. This clonotype originated in a human donor in good health. The specimen sequenced was T cells isolated from PBMCs. The chain carries TRBV6-1 and TRBJ2-1, with D unclear. CDR3 sequence: CASRHGDYNEQFF. CDR3 DNA: TGTGCCAGCAGGCACGGTGATTACAATGAGCAGTTCTTC.